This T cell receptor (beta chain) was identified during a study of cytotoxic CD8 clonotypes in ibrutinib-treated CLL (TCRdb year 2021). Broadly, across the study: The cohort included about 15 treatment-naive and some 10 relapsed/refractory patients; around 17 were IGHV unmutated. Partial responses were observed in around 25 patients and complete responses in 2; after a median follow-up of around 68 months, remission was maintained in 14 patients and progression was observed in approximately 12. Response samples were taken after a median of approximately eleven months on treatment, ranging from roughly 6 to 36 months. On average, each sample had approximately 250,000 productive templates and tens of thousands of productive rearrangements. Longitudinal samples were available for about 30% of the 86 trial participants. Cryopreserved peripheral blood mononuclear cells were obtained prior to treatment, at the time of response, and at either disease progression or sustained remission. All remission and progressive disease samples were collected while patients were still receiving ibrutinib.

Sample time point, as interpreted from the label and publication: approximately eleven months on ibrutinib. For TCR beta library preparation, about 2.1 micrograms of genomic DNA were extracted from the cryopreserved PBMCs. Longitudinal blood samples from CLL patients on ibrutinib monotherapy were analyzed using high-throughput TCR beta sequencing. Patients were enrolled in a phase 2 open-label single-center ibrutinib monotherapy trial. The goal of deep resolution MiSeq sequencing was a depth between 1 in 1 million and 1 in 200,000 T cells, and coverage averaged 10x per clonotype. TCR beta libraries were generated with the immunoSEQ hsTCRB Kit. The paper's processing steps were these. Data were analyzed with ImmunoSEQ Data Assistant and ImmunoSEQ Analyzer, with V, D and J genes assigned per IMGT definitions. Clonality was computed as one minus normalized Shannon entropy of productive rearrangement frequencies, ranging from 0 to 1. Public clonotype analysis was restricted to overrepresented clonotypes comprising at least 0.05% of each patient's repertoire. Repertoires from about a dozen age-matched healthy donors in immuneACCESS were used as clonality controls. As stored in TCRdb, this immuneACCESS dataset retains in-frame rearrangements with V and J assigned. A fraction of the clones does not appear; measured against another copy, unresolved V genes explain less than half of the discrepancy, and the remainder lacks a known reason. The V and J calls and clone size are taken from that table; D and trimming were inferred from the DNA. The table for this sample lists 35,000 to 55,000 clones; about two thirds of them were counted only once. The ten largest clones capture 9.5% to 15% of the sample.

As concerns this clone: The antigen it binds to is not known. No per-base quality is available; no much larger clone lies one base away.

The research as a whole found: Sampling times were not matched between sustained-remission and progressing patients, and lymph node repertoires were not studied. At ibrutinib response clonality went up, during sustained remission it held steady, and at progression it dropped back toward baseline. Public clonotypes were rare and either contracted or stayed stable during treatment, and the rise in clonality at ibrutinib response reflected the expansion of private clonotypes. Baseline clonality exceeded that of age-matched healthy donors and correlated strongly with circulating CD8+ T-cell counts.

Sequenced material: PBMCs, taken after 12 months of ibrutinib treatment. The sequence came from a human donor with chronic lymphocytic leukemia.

In nucleotide form, the sequence is TGTGCCAGCAGCTTGAGGGTCGAGCAGTACTTC. The encoded protein is CASSLRVEQYF. This receptor chain uses TRBV5-6 and TRBJ2-7; no confident D gene assignment can be made. V and J are truncated by 1 base and 6 bases respectively, leaving an intervening sequence of 5 bases. The germline V gene yields SGHDT for CDR1 and YYEEEE for CDR2. Spanning cysteine to phenylalanine, the CDR3 consists of 11 amino acids. The only DNA kept is the CDR3, 33 bases in frame from the first base. The entire variable domain, with the stretches around the CDR3 drawn from the reference TRBV5-6 and TRBJ2-7 proteins, is DAGVTQSPTHLIKTRGQQVTLRCSPKSGHDTVSWYQQALGQGPQFIFQYYEEEERQRGNFPDRFSGHQFPNYSSELNVNALLLGDSALYLCASSLRVEQYFGPGTRLTVT.